This T cell receptor beta chain stems from a study of T cell changes during pregnancy in multiple sclerosis. Measured with immunoSEQ multiplex PCR; TCRdb has only the in-frame clones, and not every one. The sample consists of fewer than 140,000 clones, 80% to 95% of them appearing once. This clone was found once. Trimming removed 2 bases from V and 3 bases from J, with 14 bases in between. Germline lookup yields CDR1 SEHNR and CDR2 FQNEAQ (reference sequence). CDR3 length: 15 amino acids. This material consisted of peripheral blood, taken after pregnancy. The rearrangement joins TRBV7-9 to TRBJ2-7; a possible D gene is TRBD2 (5 bases). This receptor was obtained from a female donor with multiple sclerosis, enrolled in a pregnancy study. DNA for the CDR3: TGTGCCAGCAGCTTAAGCGGCGCCACCAGCTACGAGCAGTACTTC. Encoded protein: CASSLSGATSYEQYF.